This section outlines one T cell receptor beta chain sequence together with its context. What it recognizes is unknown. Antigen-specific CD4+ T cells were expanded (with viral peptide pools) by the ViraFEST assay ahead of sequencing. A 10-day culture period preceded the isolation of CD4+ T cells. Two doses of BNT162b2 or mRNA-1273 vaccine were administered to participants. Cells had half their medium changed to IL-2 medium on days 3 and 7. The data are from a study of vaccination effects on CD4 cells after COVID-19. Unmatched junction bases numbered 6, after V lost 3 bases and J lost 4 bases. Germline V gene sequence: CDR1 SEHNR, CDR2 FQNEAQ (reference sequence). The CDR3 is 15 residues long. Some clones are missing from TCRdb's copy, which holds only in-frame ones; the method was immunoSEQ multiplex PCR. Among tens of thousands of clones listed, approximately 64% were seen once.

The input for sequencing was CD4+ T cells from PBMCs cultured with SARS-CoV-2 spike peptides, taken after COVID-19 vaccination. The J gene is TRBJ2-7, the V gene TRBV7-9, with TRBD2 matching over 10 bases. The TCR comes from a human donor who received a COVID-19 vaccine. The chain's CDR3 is CASSFLASGSYEQYF. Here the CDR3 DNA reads TGTGCCAGCAGCTTCTTGGCTAGCGGGAGTTACGAGCAGTACTTC.